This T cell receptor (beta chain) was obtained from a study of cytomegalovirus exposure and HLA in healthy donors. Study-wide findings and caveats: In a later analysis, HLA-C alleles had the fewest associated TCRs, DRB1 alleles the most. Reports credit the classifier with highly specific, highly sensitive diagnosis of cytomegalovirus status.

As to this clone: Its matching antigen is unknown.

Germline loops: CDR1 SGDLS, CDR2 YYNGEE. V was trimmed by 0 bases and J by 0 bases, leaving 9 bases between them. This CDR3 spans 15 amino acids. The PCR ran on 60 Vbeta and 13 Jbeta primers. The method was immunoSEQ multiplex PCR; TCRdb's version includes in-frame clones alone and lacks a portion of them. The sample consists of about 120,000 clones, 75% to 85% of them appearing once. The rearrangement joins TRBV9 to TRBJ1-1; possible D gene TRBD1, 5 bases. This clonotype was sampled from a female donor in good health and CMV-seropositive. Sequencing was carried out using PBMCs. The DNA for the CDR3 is TGTGCCAGCAGCGTAGGGGACTATTTGAACACTGAAGCTTTCTTT. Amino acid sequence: CASSVGDYLNTEAFF.